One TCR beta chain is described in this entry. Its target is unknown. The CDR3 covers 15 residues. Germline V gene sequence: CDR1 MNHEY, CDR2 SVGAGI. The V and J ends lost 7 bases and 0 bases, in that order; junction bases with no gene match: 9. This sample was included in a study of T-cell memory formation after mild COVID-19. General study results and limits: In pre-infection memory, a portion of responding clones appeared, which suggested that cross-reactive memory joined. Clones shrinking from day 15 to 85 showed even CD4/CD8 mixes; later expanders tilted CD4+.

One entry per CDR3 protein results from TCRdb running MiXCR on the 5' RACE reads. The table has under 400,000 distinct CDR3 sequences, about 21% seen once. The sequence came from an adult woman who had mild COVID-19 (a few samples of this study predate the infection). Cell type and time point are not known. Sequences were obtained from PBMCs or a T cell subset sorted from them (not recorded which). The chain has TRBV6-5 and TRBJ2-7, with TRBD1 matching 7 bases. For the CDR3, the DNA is TGTGCCAGCAAAGCCGGGACAGCGAGCTCCTACGAGCAGTACTTC. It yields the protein CASKAGTASSYEQYF.